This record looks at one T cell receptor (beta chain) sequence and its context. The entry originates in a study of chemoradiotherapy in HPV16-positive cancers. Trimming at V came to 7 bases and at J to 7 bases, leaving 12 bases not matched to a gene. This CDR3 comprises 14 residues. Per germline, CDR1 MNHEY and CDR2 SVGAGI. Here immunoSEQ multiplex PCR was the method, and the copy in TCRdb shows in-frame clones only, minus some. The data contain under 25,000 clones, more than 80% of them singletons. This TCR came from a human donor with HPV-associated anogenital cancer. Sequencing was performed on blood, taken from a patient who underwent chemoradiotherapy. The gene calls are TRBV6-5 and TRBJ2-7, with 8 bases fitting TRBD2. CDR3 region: CASKLSGAVIEQYF. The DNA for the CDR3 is TGTGCCAGCAAGCTTAGCGGGGCGGTCATTGAGCAGTACTTC.